Following are 8 T cell receptor beta chains from one sample sequenced in a study of blood T cell repertoires in COVID-19. Repertoires were generated with immunoSEQ multiplex PCR, while TCRdb's copy carries only in-frame clones and drops some. The sample contains 250,000 to 350,000 clones, around 92% of which appear only once. Input material: peripheral blood. The receptor set was obtained from a man aged 18 to 29 who had recovered from COVID-19.

This clone was counted once. The chain recombines TRBV7-2 with TRBJ2-1, with D perhaps TRBD1 (5 bases). V lost 3 bases, J lost 0 bases, and 15 bases lay in between. Looked up from germline, CDR1 is SGHTA and CDR2 is FQGNSA. This CDR3 comprises 17 residues. The CDR3 loop reads CASSFLTDTSSYNEQFF. CDR3 sequence (DNA): TGTGCCAGCAGCTTCTTAACGGACACAAGCTCCTACAATGAGCAGTTCTTC.

The chain carries TRBV5-1 and TRBJ2-3; maybe TRBD2 (5 bases). The CDR3 spans 13 residues. The ends were cut back, 4 bases at V and 4 bases at J, with 10 bases in the middle. The germline CDR1 and CDR2 sequences are SGHRS and YFSETQ. The CDR3 DNA sequence: TGCGCCAGCAGCCCCGGACTTCCAGATACGCAGTATTTT. It yields the protein CASSPGLPDTQYF.

This chain links TRBV7-3 with TRBJ2-3; TRBD2 matches at 12 bases. Germline CDR1 and CDR2: SGHTA and FQGTGA. This CDR3 comprises 16 residues. Trimming at V came to 5 bases and at J to 2 bases, leaving 5 bases not matched to a gene. The CDR3 region has the DNA TGTGCCAGCAGCAATAGGACTAGCGGGGACACAGATACGCAGTATTTT. This sequence encodes CASSNRTSGDTDTQYF.

This clone was observed a single time. This rearrangement joins TRBV2 to TRBJ2-7, with D perhaps TRBD1 (6 bases). Trimming took off 1 base at V and 3 bases at J, with 13 bases between the two ends. CDR3 length equals 15 residues. Germline assignment: CDR1 SNHLY and CDR2 FYNNEI. CDR3 amino acids: CASSEGQGPYYEQYF. Here the CDR3 DNA reads TGTGCCAGCAGTGAAGGGCAGGGGCCATACTACGAGCAGTACTTC.

This clone was found a few times. The rearrangement links TRBV4-1 to TRBJ2-7, with a tentative D call TRBD2 (7 bases). In germline, CDR1 is MGHRA, CDR2 YSYEKL. The CDR3 totals 15 residues. V lost 0 bases and J lost 5, with 14 bases in between. For the CDR3, the DNA is TGCGCCAGCAGCCAAGAGGACCGGGGGGCGGACGAGCAGTACTTC. This gives the protein CASSQEDRGADEQYF.

This sequence joins TRBV5-1 and TRBJ1-4; D unclear. CDR1 is SGHRS, CDR2 YFSETQ, per germline. This CDR3 has 14 amino acids. Trimming took 0 bases from V and 2 from J, leaving 5 bases between them. The CDR3 DNA follows: TGCGCCAGCAGCTTGGACTGGACTAATGAAAAACTGTTTTTT. Translated: CASSLDWTNEKLFF.

There are a few counts of this clone. The chain is built from TRBV4-2 and TRBJ2-1; a possible D gene is TRBD2 (6 bases). Germline-derived CDR1 and CDR2 are LGHNA and YNFKEQ. The CDR3 contains 16 residues. Trimming shortened V by 2 bases and J by 8 bases, and 19 bases separated the two germline ends. The CDR3 is CASSQRGGDPLDEQFF. In nucleotides, the CDR3 is TGTGCCAGCAGCCAAAGAGGAGGGGACCCTCTTGATGAGCAGTTCTTC.

The J gene is TRBJ2-1, the V gene TRBV6-2 or TRBV6-3; D remains ambiguous. V was trimmed by 0 bases and J by 6 bases, leaving 9 bases between them. The germline gives CDR1 MNHEY, CDR2 SVGEGT. This CDR3 region has 14 residues. As DNA, the CDR3 is TGTGCCAGCAGTTACTCGCCAGCAGGCAATGAGCAGTTCTTC. Translation: CASSYSPAGNEQFF.